These T cell receptor beta chains were read from a single sample in a study of T cell changes during pregnancy in multiple sclerosis. Clones were read by immunoSEQ multiplex PCR, and TCRdb kept only the in-frame ones, dropping some. Here the sample spans 50,000 to 65,000 clones, 90% being singletons. The input for sequencing was peripheral blood, taken in the third trimester of pregnancy. The receptors derive from a female donor in good health, enrolled as a control in a pregnancy study. Both conserved end residues are part of each CDR3. A D gene is named only where the DNA matches it firmly. Some rows have no size entry. The others give once, few or many, or a class for an expanded clone.

J gene: TRBJ1-4
D gene: -
V gene: TRBV19
clone size: -
CDR3 DNA: TGTGCCAGTAGTATAAAGACAGACAAACTGTTTTTT
CDR3 protein: CASSIKTDKLFF

J gene: TRBJ2-5
D gene: TRBD2
V gene: TRBV5-4
clone size: -
CDR3 DNA: TGTGCCAGCAGAACCGGGACTAGCGGGGGGGCAGAGACCCAGTACTTC
CDR3 protein: CASRTGTSGGAETQYF

J gene: TRBJ2-7
D gene: -
V gene: TRBV11-2
clone size: -
CDR3 DNA: TGTGCCAGCAGCTTTGGGGCCTTCTACGAGCAGTACTTC
CDR3 protein: CASSFGAFYEQYF

J gene: TRBJ1-2
D gene: -
V gene: TRBV11-2
clone size: -
CDR3 DNA: TGTGCCAGCAGCACCCAACAGGGAAACTATGGCTACACCTTC
CDR3 protein: CASSTQQGNYGYTF

J gene: TRBJ2-1
D gene: TRBD1
V gene: TRBV28
clone size: -
CDR3 DNA: TGTGCCACCGGGACAGGGCAACGGGATGAGCAGTTCTTC
CDR3 protein: CATGTGQRDEQFF

J gene: TRBJ2-7
D gene: TRBD1
V gene: TRBV15
clone size: -
CDR3 DNA: TGTGCCACCAGCAGAGAACTCACGTCGGGGACAGGCCCCGACGAGCAGTACTTC
CDR3 protein: CATSRELTSGTGPDEQYF

J gene: TRBJ2-6
D gene: TRBD1
V gene: TRBV9
clone size: once
CDR3 DNA: TGTGCCAGCAGCGAGGGACAGAGCTCCTCTGGGGCCAACGTCCTGACTTTC
CDR3 protein: CASSEGQSSSGANVLTF

J gene: TRBJ1-1
D gene: -
V gene: TRBV30
clone size: once
CDR3 DNA: TGTGCCTGGAGTACCGGGCGGGGATTTGTTACTGAAGCTTTCTTT
CDR3 protein: CAWSTGRGFVTEAFF

J gene: TRBJ1-5
D gene: -
V gene: TRBV5-1
clone size: -
CDR3 DNA: TGCGCCAGCAGTCCTAACATCGGGAGCAATCAGCCCCAGCATTTT
CDR3 protein: CASSPNIGSNQPQHF

J gene: TRBJ1-2
D gene: -
V gene: TRBV6-1
clone size: -
CDR3 DNA: TGTGCCAGCAGTGAAGCGCTGCGAGGCGATGGCTACACCTTC
CDR3 protein: CASSEALRGDGYTF

J gene: TRBJ1-1
D gene: -
V gene: TRBV4-3
clone size: -
CDR3 DNA: TGCGCCAGCAGCCGCGCAACGGGAGCGCTAACTCAAGCTTTCTTT
CDR3 protein: CASSRATGALTQAFF

J gene: TRBJ2-3
D gene: -
V gene: TRBV2
clone size: -
CDR3 DNA: TGTGCCAGTCAAAGCGGTGGGGAGGATACGCAGTATTTT
CDR3 protein: CASQSGGEDTQYF

J gene: TRBJ2-5
D gene: -
V gene: TRBV5-6
clone size: -
CDR3 DNA: TGTGCCAGCAGCTCACTCGACAGAGCACAAGAGACCCAGTACTTC
CDR3 protein: CASSSLDRAQETQYF

J gene: TRBJ1-2
D gene: -
V gene: TRBV30
clone size: -
CDR3 DNA: TGTGCCTGGAGTGGGAGGGCACACTATGGCTACACCTTC
CDR3 protein: CAWSGRAHYGYTF

J gene: TRBJ2-7
D gene: -
V gene: TRBV29-1
clone size: -
CDR3 DNA: TGCAGCGTTGATCTTGATCCAGGGAACTCCTACGAGCAGTACTTC
CDR3 protein: CSVDLDPGNSYEQYF

J gene: TRBJ2-3
D gene: -
V gene: TRBV5-6
clone size: -
CDR3 DNA: TGTGCCAGCAGCTTGGCGGGGTGGGCGGGGGCCCCCACAGATACGCAGTATTTT
CDR3 protein: CASSLAGWAGAPTDTQYF

J gene: TRBJ1-1
D gene: -
V gene: TRBV2
clone size: -
CDR3 DNA: TGTGCCAGCAGTGATTGGCAGAAGAACACTGAAGCTTTCTTT
CDR3 protein: CASSDWQKNTEAFF

J gene: TRBJ1-1
D gene: TRBD1
V gene: TRBV18
clone size: -
CDR3 DNA: TGTGCCAGCTCACCGAAACCAGGGGGCGAGTACACTGAAGCTTTCTTT
CDR3 protein: CASSPKPGGEYTEAFF

J gene: TRBJ1-3
D gene: TRBD1
V gene: TRBV4-2
clone size: -
CDR3 DNA: TGTGCCAGCAGCCAAACCGGGACAGGGGGCTCTGGAAACACCATATATTTT
CDR3 protein: CASSQTGTGGSGNTIYF

J gene: TRBJ1-4
D gene: TRBD1
V gene: TRBV7-9
clone size: -
CDR3 DNA: TGTGCCAGCAGCTTAGACACAGGGGCGGATGAAAAACTGTTTTTT
CDR3 protein: CASSLDTGADEKLFF

J gene: TRBJ1-1
D gene: -
V gene: TRBV5-1
clone size: once
CDR3 DNA: TGCGCCAGCAGCTTGGAAAGTCCGGGAAAGAACACTGAAGCTTTCTTT
CDR3 protein: CASSLESPGKNTEAFF

J gene: TRBJ2-3
D gene: -
V gene: TRBV13
clone size: -
CDR3 DNA: TGTGCCAGCAGCCTCCGGGGGAGTAGCACAGATACGCAGTATTTT
CDR3 protein: CASSLRGSSTDTQYF

J gene: TRBJ1-2
D gene: TRBD1
V gene: TRBV10-3
clone size: -
CDR3 DNA: TGTGCCATCAGCACTTCCACAGGGGCAACCGGCTACACCTTC
CDR3 protein: CAISTSTGATGYTF

J gene: TRBJ2-6
D gene: -
V gene: TRBV29-1
clone size: -
CDR3 DNA: TGCAGCGCGCGGGGTACCGGGGCCAACGTCCTGACTTTC
CDR3 protein: CSARGTGANVLTF

J gene: TRBJ2-5
D gene: -
V gene: TRBV13
clone size: -
CDR3 DNA: TGTGCCAGCACCGAGGGTAGTAAGGAGACCCAGTACTTC
CDR3 protein: CASTEGSKETQYF

J gene: TRBJ2-7
D gene: TRBD1
V gene: TRBV5-6
clone size: few
CDR3 DNA: TGTGCCAGCAGCTTGGCCGGGACAGCTGCCGAGCAGTACTTC
CDR3 protein: CASSLAGTAAEQYF

J gene: TRBJ1-4
D gene: TRBD1
V gene: TRBV6-6
clone size: -
CDR3 DNA: TGTGCCAGTAACAGGGGGCTAAATGAAAAACTGTTTTTT
CDR3 protein: CASNRGLNEKLFF

J gene: TRBJ2-6
D gene: TRBD2
V gene: TRBV19
clone size: once
CDR3 DNA: TGTGCCAGTAGCACAGCGGGAGGGCCCTCTGGGGCCAACGTCCTGACTTTC
CDR3 protein: CASSTAGGPSGANVLTF

J gene: TRBJ1-6
D gene: -
V gene: TRBV10-3
clone size: few
CDR3 DNA: TGTGCCATCAGTGACGGGACACCTTATAATTCACCCCTCCACTTT
CDR3 protein: CAISDGTPYNSPLHF

J gene: TRBJ1-5
D gene: -
V gene: TRBV30
clone size: -
CDR3 DNA: TGTGCCTGGAGTCGGGGGTCGGGGCAGCCCCAGCATTTT
CDR3 protein: CAWSRGSGQPQHF

J gene: TRBJ2-3
D gene: -
V gene: TRBV4-1
clone size: -
CDR3 DNA: TGCGCCAGCAGCCAAGATCGCGGGGCCGGGACAGATACGCAGTATTTT
CDR3 protein: CASSQDRGAGTDTQYF

J gene: TRBJ2-1
D gene: TRBD1
V gene: TRBV2
clone size: -
CDR3 DNA: TGTGCCAGCAGAGGACAGGGGAGTGAGCAGTTCTTC
CDR3 protein: CASRGQGSEQFF

J gene: TRBJ2-1
D gene: TRBD2
V gene: TRBV25-1
clone size: -
CDR3 DNA: TGTGCCAGCCAAAGGACACTAGCGGGATACAATGAGCAGTTCTTC
CDR3 protein: CASQRTLAGYNEQFF

J gene: TRBJ1-1
D gene: -
V gene: TRBV27
clone size: once
CDR3 DNA: TGTGCCAGCAGCCCTGACGGGTACATCGGGGCTTTCTTT
CDR3 protein: CASSPDGYIGAFF

J gene: TRBJ1-2
D gene: -
V gene: TRBV9
clone size: -
CDR3 DNA: TGTGCCAGCAGCGCATCCGGGACAACCAACTCTGGCTACACCTTC
CDR3 protein: CASSASGTTNSGYTF

J gene: TRBJ2-1
D gene: TRBD2
V gene: TRBV5-1
clone size: -
CDR3 DNA: TGCGCCAGCAGCCTTAGCGGGAGCTTGTACAATGAGCAGTTCTTC
CDR3 protein: CASSLSGSLYNEQFF

J gene: TRBJ2-1
D gene: TRBD2
V gene: TRBV2
clone size: once
CDR3 DNA: TGTGCCAGCACGAAAGCGGGAGCGGGGAATGAGCAGTTCTTC
CDR3 protein: CASTKAGAGNEQFF

J gene: TRBJ2-7
D gene: -
V gene: TRBV11-3
clone size: -
CDR3 DNA: TGTGCCAGCAGCCAGCCGGGCTACGAGCAGTACTTC
CDR3 protein: CASSQPGYEQYF

J gene: TRBJ1-2
D gene: TRBD1
V gene: TRBV5-4
clone size: -
CDR3 DNA: TGTGCCAGCAGCCACAGGGGGCCTATCTTAAATGGCTACACCTTC
CDR3 protein: CASSHRGPILNGYTF

J gene: TRBJ2-3
D gene: TRBD2
V gene: TRBV7-2
clone size: -
CDR3 DNA: TGTGCCAGCAGCTTAGAGGGTCGGGGGGCAGATACGCAGTATTTT
CDR3 protein: CASSLEGRGADTQYF

J gene: TRBJ1-5
D gene: TRBD1
V gene: TRBV30
clone size: -
CDR3 DNA: TGTGCCTGGCGGGACAGGGGGCGAGGAAATCAGCCCCAGCATTTT
CDR3 protein: CAWRDRGRGNQPQHF

J gene: TRBJ1-1
D gene: -
V gene: TRBV11-2
clone size: -
CDR3 DNA: TGTGCCAGCAGCTTTAACACAGACACTGAAGCTTTCTTT
CDR3 protein: CASSFNTDTEAFF

J gene: TRBJ1-1
D gene: TRBD1
V gene: TRBV30
clone size: -
CDR3 DNA: TGTGCCGGGGGACAGCAGAACACTGAAGCTTTCTTT
CDR3 protein: CAGGQQNTEAFF

J gene: TRBJ1-1
D gene: -
V gene: TRBV21-1
clone size: -
CDR3 DNA: TGTGCCAGCAGCCCCCCTGGAGGCAGGGGGAACACTGAAGCTTTCTTT
CDR3 protein: CASSPPGGRGNTEAFF

J gene: TRBJ2-2
D gene: -
V gene: TRBV6-1
clone size: -
CDR3 DNA: TGTGCCAGCAGTGACGGTGGTACTGGGCCCACCGGGGAGCTGTTTTTT
CDR3 protein: CASSDGGTGPTGELFF

J gene: TRBJ2-1
D gene: TRBD1
V gene: TRBV14
clone size: -
CDR3 DNA: TGTGCCAGCAGCCAAGTAGGGGGCCGCGAGGAGCAGTTCTTC
CDR3 protein: CASSQVGGREEQFF

J gene: TRBJ1-2
D gene: -
V gene: TRBV5-6
clone size: -
CDR3 DNA: TGTGCCAGCAGCCCGACCGCGAGGGCTAACTATGGCTACACCTTC
CDR3 protein: CASSPTARANYGYTF

J gene: TRBJ2-1
D gene: -
V gene: TRBV15
clone size: -
CDR3 DNA: TGTGCCACCAGCAAGGGGGGGGGATACAATGAGCAGTTCTTC
CDR3 protein: CATSKGGGYNEQFF

J gene: TRBJ1-2
D gene: -
V gene: TRBV14
clone size: -
CDR3 DNA: TGTGCCAGCGCTAAAGCGACCGCTAACTATGGCTACACCTTC
CDR3 protein: CASAKATANYGYTF

J gene: TRBJ2-7
D gene: -
V gene: TRBV6-1
clone size: -
CDR3 DNA: TGTGCCAGCAGTGAAGATGACAGAACCCTACGTGTGGGCGAGCAGTACTTC
CDR3 protein: CASSEDDRTLRVGEQYF

J gene: TRBJ2-1
D gene: TRBD2
V gene: TRBV9
clone size: -
CDR3 DNA: TGTGCCAGCAGCGCCCTGGGACTAGCGGGAGTCGATGAGCAGTTCTTC
CDR3 protein: CASSALGLAGVDEQFF

J gene: TRBJ1-1
D gene: -
V gene: TRBV5-1
clone size: -
CDR3 DNA: TGCGCCAGCAGCTTCTTACAGTCTAACACTGAAGCTTTCTTT
CDR3 protein: CASSFLQSNTEAFF

J gene: TRBJ2-7
D gene: -
V gene: TRBV5-4
clone size: -
CDR3 DNA: TGTGCCAGCAGCTTGGCGGGAGTCGCCTACGAGCAGTACTTC
CDR3 protein: CASSLAGVAYEQYF

J gene: TRBJ1-3
D gene: -
V gene: TRBV5-7
clone size: few
CDR3 DNA: TGTGCCAGCAGCTTCGATGCAGCGGGAAACACCATATATTTT
CDR3 protein: CASSFDAAGNTIYF

J gene: TRBJ1-6
D gene: TRBD1
V gene: TRBV30
clone size: -
CDR3 DNA: TGTGCCTGGAGTCCAGGGACAGACTCCTATAATTCACCCCTCCACTTT
CDR3 protein: CAWSPGTDSYNSPLHF

J gene: TRBJ1-2
D gene: TRBD1
V gene: TRBV27
clone size: once
CDR3 DNA: TGTGCCAGCAGGGGACAGGGCGCGAGTGGTGGCTACACCTTC
CDR3 protein: CASRGQGASGGYTF

J gene: TRBJ2-7
D gene: TRBD2
V gene: TRBV2
clone size: -
CDR3 DNA: TGTGCCAGCAGTGAATCACTAGCGGAGTACGAGCAGTACTTC
CDR3 protein: CASSESLAEYEQYF

J gene: TRBJ1-1
D gene: -
V gene: TRBV30
clone size: -
CDR3 DNA: TGTGCCTGGAAAGGGAGCTCTGAAGCTTTCTTT
CDR3 protein: CAWKGSSEAFF

J gene: TRBJ2-3
D gene: TRBD2
V gene: TRBV10-3
clone size: -
CDR3 DNA: TGTGCCATCAAGGGTAGCGGGGACGGCACAGATACGCAGTATTTT
CDR3 protein: CAIKGSGDGTDTQYF

J gene: TRBJ1-1
D gene: -
V gene: TRBV18
clone size: once
CDR3 DNA: TGTGCCAGCCAACTAGGGGGGAACACTGAAGCTTTCTTT
CDR3 protein: CASQLGGNTEAFF